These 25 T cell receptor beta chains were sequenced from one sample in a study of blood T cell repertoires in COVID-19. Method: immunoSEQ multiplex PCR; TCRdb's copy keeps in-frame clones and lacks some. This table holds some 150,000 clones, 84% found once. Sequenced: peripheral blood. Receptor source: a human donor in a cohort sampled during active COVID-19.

This CDR3 is CASSAPTGGTTGYTF. The CDR3, as DNA: TGTGCCAGCAGTGCCCCGACAGGGGGTACTACTGGCTACACCTTC. V is TRBV28 and J is TRBJ1-2; TRBD1 aligns across 9 bases. This CDR3 has 15 amino acids. Trimming at V came to 5 bases and at J to 7 bases, leaving 11 bases not matched to a gene. CDR1 is MDHEN, CDR2 SYDVKM, per germline.

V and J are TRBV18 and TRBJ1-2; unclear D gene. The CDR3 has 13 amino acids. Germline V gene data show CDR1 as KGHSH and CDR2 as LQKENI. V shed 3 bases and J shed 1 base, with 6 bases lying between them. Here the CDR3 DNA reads TGTGCCAGCTCACCCGGGGTTAACTATGGCTACACCTTC. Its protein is CASSPGVNYGYTF.

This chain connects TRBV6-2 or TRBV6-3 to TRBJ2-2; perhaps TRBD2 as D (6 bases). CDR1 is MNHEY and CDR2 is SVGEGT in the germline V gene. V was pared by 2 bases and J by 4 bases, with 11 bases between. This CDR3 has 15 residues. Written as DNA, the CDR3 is TGTGCCAGCAGTTACGCTAGGGGAGGCACCGGGGAGCTGTTTTTT. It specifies CASSYARGGTGELFF.

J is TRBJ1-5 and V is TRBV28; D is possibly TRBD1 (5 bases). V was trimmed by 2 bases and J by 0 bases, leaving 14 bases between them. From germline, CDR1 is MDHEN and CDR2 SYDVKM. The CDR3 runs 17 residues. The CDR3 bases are TGTGCCAGCAGTTTACCTCAAGGGGACTTTAGCAATCAGCCCCAGCATTTT. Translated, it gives CASSLPQGDFSNQPQHF.

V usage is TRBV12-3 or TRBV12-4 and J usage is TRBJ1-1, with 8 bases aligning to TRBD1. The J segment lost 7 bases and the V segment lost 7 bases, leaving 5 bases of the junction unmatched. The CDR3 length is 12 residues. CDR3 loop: CASKTGGFEAFF. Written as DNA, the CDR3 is TGTGCCAGCAAAACAGGGGGATTTGAAGCTTTCTTT.

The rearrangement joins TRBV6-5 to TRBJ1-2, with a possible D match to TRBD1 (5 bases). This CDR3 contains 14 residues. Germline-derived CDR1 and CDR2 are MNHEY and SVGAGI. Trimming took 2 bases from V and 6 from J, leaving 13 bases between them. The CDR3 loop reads CASSYIGRADGYTF. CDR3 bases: TGTGCCAGCAGTTACATCGGCAGGGCGGATGGCTACACCTTC.

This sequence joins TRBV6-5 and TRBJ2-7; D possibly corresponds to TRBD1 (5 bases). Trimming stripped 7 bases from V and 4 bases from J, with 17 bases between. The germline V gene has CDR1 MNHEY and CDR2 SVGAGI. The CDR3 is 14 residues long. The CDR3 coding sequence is TGTGCCAGCACTCCGGGCAGGGCAGGGTACGAGCAGTACTTC. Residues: CASTPGRAGYEQYF.

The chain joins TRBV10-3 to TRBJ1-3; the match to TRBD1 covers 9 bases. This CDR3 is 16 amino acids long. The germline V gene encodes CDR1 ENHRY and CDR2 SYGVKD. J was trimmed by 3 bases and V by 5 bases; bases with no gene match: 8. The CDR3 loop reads CAISPQGAKSGNTIYF. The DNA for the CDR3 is TGTGCCATCAGTCCACAGGGGGCGAAGAGTGGAAACACCATATATTTT.

The CDR3 loop is CASSLGAVYGYTF. CDR3 in DNA: TGTGCCAGCAGCTTAGGGGCCGTCTATGGCTACACCTTC. The chain carries TRBV7-2 and TRBJ1-2; D gene uncertain. In germline, CDR1 is SGHTA, CDR2 FQGNSA. This CDR3 region has 13 residues. V dropped 1 base and J dropped 4 bases, with 7 bases sitting between them.

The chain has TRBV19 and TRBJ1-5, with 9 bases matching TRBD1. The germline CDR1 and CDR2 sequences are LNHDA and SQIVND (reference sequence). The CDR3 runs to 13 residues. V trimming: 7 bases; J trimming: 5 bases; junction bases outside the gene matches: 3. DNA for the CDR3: TGTGCCAGTAACCGGGACAGGGATCAGCCCCAGCATTTT. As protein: CASNRDRDQPQHF.

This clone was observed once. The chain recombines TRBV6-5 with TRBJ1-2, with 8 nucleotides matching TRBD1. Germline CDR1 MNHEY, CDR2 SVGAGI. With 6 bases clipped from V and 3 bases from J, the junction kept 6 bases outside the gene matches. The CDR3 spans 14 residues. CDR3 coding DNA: TGTGCCAGCAGCTCGGACAGGGTAGACTATGGCTACACCTTC. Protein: CASSSDRVDYGYTF.

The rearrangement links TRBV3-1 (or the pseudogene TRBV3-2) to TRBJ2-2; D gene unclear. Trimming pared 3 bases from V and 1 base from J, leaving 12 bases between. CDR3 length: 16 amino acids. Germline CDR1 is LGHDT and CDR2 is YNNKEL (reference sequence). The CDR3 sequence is CASSQPNTGNTGELFF. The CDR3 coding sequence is TGTGCCAGCAGCCAGCCTAATACGGGGAACACCGGGGAGCTGTTTTTT.

In DNA, the CDR3 is TGTGCCAGCAGCTTAATGGGGGGAGATGGCTACACCTTC. This codes for CASSLMGGDGYTF. The rearrangement uses TRBV7-9 and TRBJ1-2; D perhaps matches TRBD1 (5 bases). V was cut by 2 bases and J by 6 bases, with 10 bases left in between. The CDR3 covers 13 residues. Germline values: CDR1 SEHNR, CDR2 FQNEAQ (reference sequence). Variable domain in full (rest from reference TRBV7-9 and TRBJ1-2): DTGVSQNPRHKITKRGQNVTFRCDPISEHNRLYWYRQTLGQGPEFLTYFQNEAQLEKSRLLSDRFSAERPKGSFSTLEIQRTEQGDSAMYLCASSLMGGDGYTFGSGTRLTVV.

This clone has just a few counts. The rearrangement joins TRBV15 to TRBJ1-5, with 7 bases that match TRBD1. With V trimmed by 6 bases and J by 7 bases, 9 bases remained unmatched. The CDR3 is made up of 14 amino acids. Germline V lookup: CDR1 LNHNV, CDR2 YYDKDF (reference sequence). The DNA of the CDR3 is TGTGCCACCAGGGGGGCAGGGGGAATCCAGCCCCAGCATTTT. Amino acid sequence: CATRGAGGIQPQHF.

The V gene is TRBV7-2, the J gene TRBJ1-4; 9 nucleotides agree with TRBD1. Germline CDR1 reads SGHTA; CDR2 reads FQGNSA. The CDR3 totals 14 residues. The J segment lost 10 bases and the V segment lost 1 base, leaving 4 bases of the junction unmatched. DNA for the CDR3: TGTGCCAGCAGCTTAGATCTGACAGGGGGAAAACTGTTTTTT. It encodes CASSLDLTGGKLFF.

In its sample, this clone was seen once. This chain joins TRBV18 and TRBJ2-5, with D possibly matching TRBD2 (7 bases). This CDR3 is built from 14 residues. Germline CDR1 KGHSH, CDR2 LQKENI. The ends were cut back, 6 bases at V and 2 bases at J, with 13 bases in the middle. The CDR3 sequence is CASSAGATQETQYF. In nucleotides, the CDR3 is TGTGCCAGCTCGGCGGGGGCGACGCAAGAGACCCAGTACTTC.

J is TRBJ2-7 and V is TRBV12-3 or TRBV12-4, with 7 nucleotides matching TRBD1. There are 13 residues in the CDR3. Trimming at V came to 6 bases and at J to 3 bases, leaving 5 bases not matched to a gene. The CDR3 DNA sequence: TGTGCCAGCAGCCTGGGACAGATCTACGAGCAGTACTTC. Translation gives CASSLGQIYEQYF.

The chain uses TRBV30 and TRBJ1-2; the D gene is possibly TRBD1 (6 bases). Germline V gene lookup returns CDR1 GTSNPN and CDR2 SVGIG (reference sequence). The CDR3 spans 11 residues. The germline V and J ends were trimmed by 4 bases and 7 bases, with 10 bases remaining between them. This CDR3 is CAWTGAPGYTF. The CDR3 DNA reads TGTGCCTGGACAGGGGCGCCTGGCTACACCTTC. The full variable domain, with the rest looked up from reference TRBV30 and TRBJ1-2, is SQTIHQWPATLVQPVGSPLSLECTVEGTSNPNLYWYRQAAGRGLQLLFYSVGIGQISSEVPQNLSASRPQDRQFILSSKKLLLSDSGFYLCAWTGAPGYTFGSGTRLTVV.

CDR3 protein: CAISEGDSQAFF. The CDR3 DNA reads as TGTGCCATCAGTGAGGGGGACAGCCAAGCTTTCTTT. The V gene is TRBV10-3, the J gene TRBJ1-1, with 7 bases identical to TRBD1. This CDR3 is built from 12 residues. V shed 2 bases and J 9 bases; nucleotides not matched to a gene: 3. Germline lookup yields CDR1 ENHRY and CDR2 SYGVKD.

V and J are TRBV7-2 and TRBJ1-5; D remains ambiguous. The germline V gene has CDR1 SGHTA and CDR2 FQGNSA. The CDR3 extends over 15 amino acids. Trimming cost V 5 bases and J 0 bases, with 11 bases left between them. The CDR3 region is CASSVDGYSNQPQHF. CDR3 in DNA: TGTGCCAGCAGCGTAGACGGTTATAGCAATCAGCCCCAGCATTTT. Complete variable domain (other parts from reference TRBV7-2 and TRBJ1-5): GAGVSQSPSNKVTEKGKDVELRCDPISGHTALYWYRQSLGQGLEFLIYFQGNSAPDKSGLPSDRFSAERTGGSVSTLTIQRTQQEDSAVYLCASSVDGYSNQPQHFGDGTRLSIL.

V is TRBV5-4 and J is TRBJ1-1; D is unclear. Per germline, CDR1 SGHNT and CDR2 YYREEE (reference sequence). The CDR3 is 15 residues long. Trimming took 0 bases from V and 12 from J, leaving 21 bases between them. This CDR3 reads CASSLVVGGLPDTFF. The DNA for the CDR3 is TGTGCCAGCAGCTTGGTGGTTGGAGGGCTCCCGGATACTTTCTTT.

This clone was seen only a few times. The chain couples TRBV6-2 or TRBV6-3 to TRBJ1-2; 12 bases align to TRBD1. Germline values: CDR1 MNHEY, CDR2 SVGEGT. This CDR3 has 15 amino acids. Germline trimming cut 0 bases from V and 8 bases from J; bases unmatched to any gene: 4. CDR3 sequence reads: CASSYSPGTGGGYTF. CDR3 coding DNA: TGTGCCAGCAGTTACTCCCCCGGGACAGGGGGCGGCTACACCTTC.

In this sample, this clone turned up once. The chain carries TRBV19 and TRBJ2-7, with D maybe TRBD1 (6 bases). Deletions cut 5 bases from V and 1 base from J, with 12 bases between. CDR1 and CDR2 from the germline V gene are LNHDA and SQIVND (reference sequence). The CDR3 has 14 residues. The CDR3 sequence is CASSGGGPSYEQYF. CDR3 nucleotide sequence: TGTGCCAGTAGTGGTGGGGGCCCTTCCTACGAGCAGTACTTC. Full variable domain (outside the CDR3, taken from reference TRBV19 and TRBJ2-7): DGGITQSPKYLFRKEGQNVTLSCEQNLNHDAMYWYRQDPGQGLRLIYYSQIVNDFQKGDIAEGYSVSREKKESFPLTVTSAQKNPTAFYLCASSGGGPSYEQYFGPGTRLTVT.

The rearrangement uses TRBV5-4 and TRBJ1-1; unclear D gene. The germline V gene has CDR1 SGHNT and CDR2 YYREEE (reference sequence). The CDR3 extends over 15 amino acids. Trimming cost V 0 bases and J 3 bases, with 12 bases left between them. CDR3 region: CASSLGGKADTEAFF. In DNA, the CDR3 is TGTGCCAGCAGCTTGGGAGGAAAGGCGGACACTGAAGCTTTCTTT.

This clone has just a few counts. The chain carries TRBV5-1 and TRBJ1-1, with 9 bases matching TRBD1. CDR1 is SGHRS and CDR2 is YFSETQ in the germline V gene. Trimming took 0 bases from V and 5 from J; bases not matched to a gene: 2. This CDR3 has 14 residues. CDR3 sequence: CASSLEGQGTEAFF. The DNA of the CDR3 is TGCGCCAGCAGCTTGGAGGGACAGGGTACTGAAGCTTTCTTT.